The subject of this entry is one T cell receptor beta chain. These data originate in a study of CD8 T cells in Susac syndrome. The authors carried out high-throughput sequencing of TCR beta. They applied it to CD8+ and CD4+ T cells obtained from blood. Susac syndrome patients met recently defined diagnostic criteria for definite or probable disease. Reverse transcription of roughly 0.45 to 1 ug RNA used random hexamers. One entry per CDR3 protein, called by TCRdb with MiXCR from the immunoSEQ multiplex PCR reads. This sample has more than 70,000 distinct CDR3 sequences, with around 94% found just once. Germline V CDR1 and CDR2: LNHNV, YYDKDF (reference sequence). The length of the CDR3 is 12 residues. V lost 8 bases and J 7 bases, leaving 11 bases between the germline ends.

The V and J genes are TRBV15 and TRBJ1-4, with D perhaps TRBD1 (6 bases). This sequence was found in a human donor with Susac syndrome. The sample consisted of CD8+ T cells from PBMCs. The CDR3, as DNA: TGTGCCACCGGAAAAGGGGGTGAAAAACTGTTTTTT. This codes for CATGKGGEKLFF.